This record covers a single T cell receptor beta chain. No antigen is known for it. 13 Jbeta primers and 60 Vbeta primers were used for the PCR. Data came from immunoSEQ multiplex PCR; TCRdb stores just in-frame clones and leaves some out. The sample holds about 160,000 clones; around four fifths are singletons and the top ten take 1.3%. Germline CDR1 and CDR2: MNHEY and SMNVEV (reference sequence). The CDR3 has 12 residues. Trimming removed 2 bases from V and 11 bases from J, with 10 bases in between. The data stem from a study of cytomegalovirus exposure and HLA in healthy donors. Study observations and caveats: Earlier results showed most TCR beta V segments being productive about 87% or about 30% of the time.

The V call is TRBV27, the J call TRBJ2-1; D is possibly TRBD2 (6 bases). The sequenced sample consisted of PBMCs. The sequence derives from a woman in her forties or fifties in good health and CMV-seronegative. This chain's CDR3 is CASSLGGSQQFF. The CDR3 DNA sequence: TGTGCCAGCAGTTTAGGGGGGAGTCAGCAGTTCTTC.